These 8 T cell receptor beta chains were all obtained from the same sample, sequenced in a study of beta chain features in type 1 diabetes. Expressed TCRB transcripts were sequenced, since all the RNA that had been isolated was reverse transcribed. Clones were read by immunoSEQ multiplex PCR, and TCRdb kept only the in-frame ones, dropping some. Of under 300,000 clones listed, roughly 20% are singletons. For these receptors, no antigen is known. Regarding the study as a whole: TCRB CDR3s were moderately but significantly shorter in Type 1 diabetes patients in all four CD4+ subsets.

Input material: naive CD4+ T cells from blood. These receptor sequences come from a woman aged 40 to 50 with type 1 diabetes.

This clone showed up just a few times. V and J are TRBV6-5 and TRBJ1-6; D uncertain. The length of the CDR3 is 15 residues. Trimming pared 9 bases from V and 2 bases from J, leaving 14 bases between. Germline assignment: CDR1 MNHEY and CDR2 SVGAGI. CDR3: CASQLLAAYNSPLHF. The CDR3 region has the DNA TGTGCCAGTCAGCTCCTTGCGGCCTATAATTCACCCCTCCACTTT.

This chain joins TRBV28 and TRBJ2-7, with a tentative D call TRBD2 (5 bases). The V gene's germline CDR1 is MDHEN and CDR2 SYDVKM. Trimming took 3 bases from V and 6 from J, leaving 15 bases between them. CDR3 size: 14 residues. The CDR3 bases are TGTGCCAGCAGTTTTACTCCGGGAACGGGCGAGCAGTACTTC. Its translation: CASSFTPGTGEQYF.

This clone was observed a handful of times. The V gene is TRBV7-9, the J gene TRBJ2-1, with TRBD2 matching over 7 bases. Germline loops: CDR1 SEHNR, CDR2 FQNEAQ (reference sequence). The CDR3 totals 15 residues. V lost 4 bases and J lost 5; bases outside the gene matches: 8. DNA for the CDR3: TGTGCCAGCAGCTCGGGACTAAGGTTTCACAATGAGCAGTTCTTC. It specifies CASSSGLRFHNEQFF.

V is TRBV4-3 and J is TRBJ2-5; possibly TRBD1 for D (5 bases). Germline V gives CDR1 LGHNA, CDR2 YSLEER. Trimming left V 3 bases short and J 5 bases short, with 16 bases between. CDR3 size: 15 residues. CDR3 region: CASSQGPWAQETQYF. CDR3 bases: TGCGCCAGCAGCCAGGGGCCCTGGGCCCAGGAGACCCAGTACTTC.

J is TRBJ2-2 and V is TRBV11-1; tentatively, D is TRBD1 (5 bases). Per the germline V gene, CDR1 is SGHAT and CDR2 is FQDESV (reference sequence). The CDR3 extends over 16 amino acids. V was shortened by 1 base and J by 6 bases, with 15 bases between the two germline ends. This chain's CDR3 is CASSLEAAGKAGELFF. The DNA for the CDR3 is TGTGCCAGCAGCTTAGAGGCGGCAGGGAAGGCCGGGGAGCTGTTTTTT.

This chain uses TRBV30 with TRBJ1-5; D ambiguous. Germline CDR1 GTSNPN, CDR2 SVGIG (reference sequence). The V and J ends lost 8 bases and 3 bases respectively, with 14 bases between them. The length of the CDR3 is 13 residues. In DNA form, the CDR3 reads TGTGCCCTTTCAGGCGGGCACAATCAGCCCCAGCATTTT. Translating it yields CALSGGHNQPQHF.

This rearrangement joins TRBV6-6 to TRBJ2-1; D is possibly TRBD1 (6 bases). V lost 6 bases, J lost 8 bases, and 17 bases lay in between. The CDR3 contains 14 residues. Germline CDR1 reads MNHNY; CDR2 reads SVGAGI (reference sequence). The CDR3 spells CASSNRAPSDEQFF. The CDR3, as DNA: TGTGCCAGCAGCAACAGGGCACCCTCGGATGAGCAGTTCTTC.

The chain carries TRBV6-5 and TRBJ1-2; no clear D gene. The CDR3 length is 13 residues. Germline V gene lookup returns CDR1 MNHEY and CDR2 SVGAGI. Trimming pared 0 bases from V and 4 bases from J, leaving 6 bases between. The CDR3 spells CASSYSGSYGYTF. For the CDR3, the DNA is TGTGCCAGCAGTTACTCGGGGAGCTATGGCTACACCTTC.